This TCR beta chain appears in the sequencing data of a study of blood T cell repertoires in COVID-19. Study as a whole: The United States, Italy and Spain provided the acute and convalescent COVID-19 samples. Sources were T cells, B-cell-depleted T cells, or PBMCs; the material itself was cDNA or gDNA.

Original processing notes: Estimated nucleated cell counts came from reference gene primer amplification. The method was immunoSEQ multiplex PCR; TCRdb's version includes in-frame clones alone and lacks a portion of them. Clone size and V and J calls were adopted from that table, with D and trimming inferred from the DNA. The data contain a few hundred thousand clones, approximately 90% of them singletons. Specimen: peripheral blood. This TCR was sampled from a young man who had recovered from COVID-19.

As DNA, the CDR3 is TGTGCCAGCAGTGAGCCCCCGGGAGAAGGGGTGGGGCAGTACTTC. It specifies CASSEPPGEGVGQYF. The J gene is TRBJ2-7, the V gene TRBV6-1, with D possibly TRBD2 on 6 matching bases. The CDR3 has 15 residues. Germline assignment: CDR1 MNHNS and CDR2 SASEGT. V lost 3 bases, J lost 9 bases, and 21 bases lay in between.